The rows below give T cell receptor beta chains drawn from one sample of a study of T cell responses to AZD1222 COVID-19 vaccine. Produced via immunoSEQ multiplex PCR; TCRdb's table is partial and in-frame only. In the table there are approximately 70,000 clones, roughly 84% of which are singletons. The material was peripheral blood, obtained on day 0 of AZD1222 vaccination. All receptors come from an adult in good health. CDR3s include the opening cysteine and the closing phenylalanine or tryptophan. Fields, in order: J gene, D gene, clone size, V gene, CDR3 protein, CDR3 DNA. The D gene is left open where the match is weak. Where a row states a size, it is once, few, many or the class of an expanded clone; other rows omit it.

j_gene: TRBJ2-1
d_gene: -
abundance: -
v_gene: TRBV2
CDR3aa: CASSALTELNEQFF
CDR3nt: TGTGCCAGCAGCGCTCTGACAGAGCTAAACGAGCAGTTCTTC

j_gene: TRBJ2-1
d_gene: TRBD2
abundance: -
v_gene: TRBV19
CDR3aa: CASSKGAGGQNEQFF
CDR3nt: TGTGCCAGTAGTAAAGGGGCGGGGGGCCAGAATGAGCAGTTCTTC

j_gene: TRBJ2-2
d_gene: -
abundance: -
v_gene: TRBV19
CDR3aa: CASSPRPQRRTGELFF
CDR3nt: TGTGCCAGTAGTCCTAGACCCCAAAGAAGAACCGGGGAGCTGTTTTTT

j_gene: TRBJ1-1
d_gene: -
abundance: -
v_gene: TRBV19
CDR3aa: CASSMARVEAFF
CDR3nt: TGTGCCAGTAGTATGGCAAGGGTTGAAGCTTTCTTT

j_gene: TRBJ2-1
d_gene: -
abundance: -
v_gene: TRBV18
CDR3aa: CASSPGSTGRNEQFF
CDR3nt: TGTGCCAGCTCACCAGGTTCGACAGGGAGGAATGAGCAGTTCTTC

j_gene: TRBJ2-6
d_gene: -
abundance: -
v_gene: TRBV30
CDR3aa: CAWQVKTAGANVLTF
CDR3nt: TGTGCCTGGCAGGTTAAGACAGCTGGGGCCAACGTCCTGACTTTC

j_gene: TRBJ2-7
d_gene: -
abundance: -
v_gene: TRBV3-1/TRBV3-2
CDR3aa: CASSQGTVSSYEQYF
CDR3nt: TGTGCCAGCAGCCAAGGGACGGTGAGCTCCTACGAGCAGTACTTC

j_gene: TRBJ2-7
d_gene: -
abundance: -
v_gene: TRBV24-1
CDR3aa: CATSTAYEQYF
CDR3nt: TGTGCCACGTCGACAGCCTACGAGCAGTACTTC

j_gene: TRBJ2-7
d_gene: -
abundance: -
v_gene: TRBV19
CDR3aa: CASSPQAKNSYEQYF
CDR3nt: TGTGCCAGTAGTCCCCAGGCCAAGAACAGCTACGAGCAGTACTTC

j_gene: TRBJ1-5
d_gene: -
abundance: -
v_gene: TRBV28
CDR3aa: CASSRIAAGNQPQHF
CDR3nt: TGTGCCAGCAGTAGGATCGCCGCCGGCAATCAGCCCCAGCATTTT

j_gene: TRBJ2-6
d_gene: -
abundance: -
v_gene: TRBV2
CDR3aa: CASSEAYGIGANVLTF
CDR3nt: TGTGCCAGCAGTGAAGCTTACGGGATCGGGGCCAACGTCCTGACTTTC

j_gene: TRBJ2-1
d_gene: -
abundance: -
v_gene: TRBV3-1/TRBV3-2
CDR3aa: CASSQEGWAGAIEQFF
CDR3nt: TGTGCCAGCAGCCAAGAAGGTTGGGCGGGGGCAATTGAGCAGTTCTTC

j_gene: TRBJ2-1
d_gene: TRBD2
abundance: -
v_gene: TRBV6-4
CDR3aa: CASSAPPGSGGTYNEQFF
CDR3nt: TGTGCCAGCAGTGCCCCCCCCGGGAGCGGGGGAACCTACAATGAGCAGTTCTTC

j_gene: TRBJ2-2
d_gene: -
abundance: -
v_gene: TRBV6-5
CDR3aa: CASRGRRVTGELFF
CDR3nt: TGTGCCAGCCGGGGTAGGAGGGTCACCGGGGAGCTGTTTTTT

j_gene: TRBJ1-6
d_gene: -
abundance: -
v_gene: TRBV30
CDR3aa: CAVMGLNNSPLHF
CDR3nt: TGTGCCGTCATGGGATTGAACAATTCACCCCTCCACTTT

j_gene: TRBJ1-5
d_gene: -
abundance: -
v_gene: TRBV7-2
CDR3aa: CASSLGPQPQHF
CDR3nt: TGTGCCAGCAGCTTAGGGCCCCAGCCCCAGCATTTT

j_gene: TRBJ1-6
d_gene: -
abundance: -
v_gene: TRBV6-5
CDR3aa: CASSPPNSPLHF
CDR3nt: TGTGCCAGCAGTCCTCCTAATTCACCCCTCCACTTT

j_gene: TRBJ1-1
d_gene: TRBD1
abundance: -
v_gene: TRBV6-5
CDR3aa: CASSYSKGAREAFF
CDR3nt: TGTGCCAGCAGTTACTCAAAGGGGGCGAGGGAAGCTTTCTTT

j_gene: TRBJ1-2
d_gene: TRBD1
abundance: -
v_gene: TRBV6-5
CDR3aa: CAGRSGTGGVYGYTF
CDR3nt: TGTGCCGGCAGATCCGGGACAGGGGGTGTCTATGGCTACACCTTC

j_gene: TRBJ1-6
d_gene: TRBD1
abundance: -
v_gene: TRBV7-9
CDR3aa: CASSLRGTVSSPLHF
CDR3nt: TGTGCCAGCAGCTTAAGGGGGACAGTTTCTTCACCCCTCCACTTT

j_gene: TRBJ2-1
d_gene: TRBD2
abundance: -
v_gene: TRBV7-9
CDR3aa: CASRFSGGNYNEQFF
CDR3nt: TGTGCCAGCAGATTTAGCGGGGGGAACTACAATGAGCAGTTCTTC

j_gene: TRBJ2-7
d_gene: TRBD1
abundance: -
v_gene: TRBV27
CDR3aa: CASSSGQVGHYEQYF
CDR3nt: TGTGCCAGCAGTTCTGGACAGGTAGGACACTACGAGCAGTACTTC

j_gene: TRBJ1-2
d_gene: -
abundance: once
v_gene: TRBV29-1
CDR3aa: CSVPYGYTF
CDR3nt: TGCAGCGTTCCCTATGGCTACACCTTC

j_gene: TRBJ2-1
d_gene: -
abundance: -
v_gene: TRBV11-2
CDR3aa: CASTGWTRYNEQFF
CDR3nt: TGTGCCAGCACCGGTTGGACTCGCTACAATGAGCAGTTCTTC

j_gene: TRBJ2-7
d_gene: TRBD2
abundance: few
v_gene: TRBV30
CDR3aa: CAWGRLAGKPYEQYF
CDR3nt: TGTGCCTGGGGGAGACTAGCGGGGAAACCCTACGAGCAGTACTTC

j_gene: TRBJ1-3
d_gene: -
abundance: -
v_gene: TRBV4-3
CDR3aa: CASSQDTAGNTIYF
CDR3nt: TGCGCCAGCAGCCAAGACACAGCTGGAAACACCATATATTTT

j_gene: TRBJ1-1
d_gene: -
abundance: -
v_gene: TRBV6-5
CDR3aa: CASSYPTSMNTEAFF
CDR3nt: TGTGCCAGCAGTTACCCGACAAGTATGAACACTGAAGCTTTCTTT

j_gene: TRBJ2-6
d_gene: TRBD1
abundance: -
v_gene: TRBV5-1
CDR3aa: CASSLRGQGSGANVLTF
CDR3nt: TGCGCCAGCAGCTTGAGGGGACAGGGTTCAGGGGCCAACGTCCTGACTTTC

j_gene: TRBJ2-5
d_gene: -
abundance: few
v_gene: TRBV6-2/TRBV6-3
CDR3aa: CASSYFGRETQYF
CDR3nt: TGTGCCAGCAGTTACTTCGGGAGAGAGACCCAGTACTTC

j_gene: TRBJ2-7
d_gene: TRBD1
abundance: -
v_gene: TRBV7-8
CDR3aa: CASSRDRGYEQYF
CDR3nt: TGTGCCAGCAGCCGGGACAGGGGATACGAGCAGTACTTC

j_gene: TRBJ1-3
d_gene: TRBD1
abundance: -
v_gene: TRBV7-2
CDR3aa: CASSFDRASSGNTIYF
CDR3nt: TGTGCCAGCAGCTTTGACAGGGCCAGCTCTGGAAACACCATATATTTT

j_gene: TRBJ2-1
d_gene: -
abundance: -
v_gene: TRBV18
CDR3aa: CASSLLTGLGGYNEQFF
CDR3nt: TGTGCCAGCTCACTCTTGACAGGCTTGGGGGGCTACAATGAGCAGTTCTTC

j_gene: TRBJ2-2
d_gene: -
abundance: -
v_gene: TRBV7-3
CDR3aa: CASSPLYTGELFF
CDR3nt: TGTGCCAGCAGCCCCCTCTACACCGGGGAGCTGTTTTTT

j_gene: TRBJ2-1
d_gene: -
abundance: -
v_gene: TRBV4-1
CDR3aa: CASSRPQGMLSSYNEQFF
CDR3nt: TGCGCCAGCAGCCGGCCTCAAGGAATGCTGAGCTCCTACAATGAGCAGTTCTTC

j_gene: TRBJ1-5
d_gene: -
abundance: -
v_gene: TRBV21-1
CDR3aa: CASSASRDTLKNQPQHF
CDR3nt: TGTGCCAGCAGCGCTAGCCGGGACACCCTGAAAAATCAGCCCCAGCATTTT

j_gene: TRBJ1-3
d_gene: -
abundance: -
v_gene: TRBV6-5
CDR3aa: CASRAGKALGNTIYF
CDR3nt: TGTGCCAGCAGGGCAGGGAAAGCTCTTGGAAACACCATATATTTT

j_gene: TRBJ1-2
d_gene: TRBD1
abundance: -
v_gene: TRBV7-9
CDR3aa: CASSLGTGDGYTF
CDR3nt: TGTGCCAGCAGCTTGGGGACAGGGGATGGCTACACCTTC

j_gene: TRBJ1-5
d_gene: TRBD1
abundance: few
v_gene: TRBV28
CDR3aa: CASRGGRGQGDGQPQHF
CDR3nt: TGTGCCAGCCGAGGTGGCCGGGGACAGGGGGATGGTCAGCCCCAGCATTTT

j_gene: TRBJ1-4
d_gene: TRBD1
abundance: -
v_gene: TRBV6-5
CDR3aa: CASAGTVFNEKLFF
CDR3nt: TGTGCCAGCGCGGGGACAGTCTTTAATGAAAAACTGTTTTTT

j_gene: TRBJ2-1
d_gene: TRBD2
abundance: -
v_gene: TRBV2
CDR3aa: CASSRLAAYNEQFF
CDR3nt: TGTGCCAGCAGCAGACTAGCGGCCTACAATGAGCAGTTCTTC

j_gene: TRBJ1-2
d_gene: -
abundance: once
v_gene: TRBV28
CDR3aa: CASSFGVGYTF
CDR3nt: TGTGCCAGCAGTTTCGGGGTTGGCTACACCTTC

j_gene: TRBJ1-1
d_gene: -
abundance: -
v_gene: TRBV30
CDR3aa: CAWSDPGAEAFF
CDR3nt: TGTGCCTGGAGTGACCCGGGGGCTGAAGCTTTCTTT

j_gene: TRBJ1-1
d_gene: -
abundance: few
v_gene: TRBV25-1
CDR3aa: CASRATAGATEAFF
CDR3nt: TGTGCCAGCAGAGCCACCGCGGGGGCAACTGAAGCTTTCTTT